This T cell receptor (beta chain) came from a study of CD4 T cells in relation to SARS-CoV-2 and coronaviruses. Study summary: PBMCs were cultured with antigen for less than twelve days before TCR beta sequencing. Controls used an HIV-1 Nef peptide pool or no peptide.

Study-wide findings and caveats: Samples before the pandemic and after infection were not matched within any donor.

This clone came up a few times. Antigen unknown. Unexposed donor CD4+ T cells date from about 2011-2018, before the COVID-19 pandemic. The cells were cultured for about 10 days before CD4+ T cells were isolated. As cell numbers allowed, unexposed-donor CD4+ T cells faced SARS-CoV-2 S/N and four cold-coronavirus spikes. V dropped 3 bases and J dropped 2 bases, with 8 bases sitting between them. The CDR3 length is 13 residues. Germline V gene data show CDR1 as SEHNR and CDR2 as FQNEAQ (reference sequence). Some clones are missing from TCRdb's copy, which holds only in-frame ones; the method was immunoSEQ multiplex PCR. The table lists about 19,000 clones, over 65% of them singletons, with roughly 25% in the top ten.

The specimen sequenced was CD4+ T cells from PBMCs, cultured in vitro. The chain is built from TRBV7-9 and TRBJ2-7; no clear D. This TCR was sampled from a human donor in good health. CDR3 in DNA: TGTGCCAGCAGCTTCTACGGAACCTACGAGCAGTACTTC. It specifies CASSFYGTYEQYF.